This T cell receptor (beta chain) was sequenced during a study of Tregs in tolerant kidney transplant recipients. Some clones are missing from TCRdb's copy, which holds only in-frame ones; the method was immunoSEQ multiplex PCR. The table includes over 60,000 clones, less than 98% detected once. The V end was cut by 2 bases, the J end by 4 bases, with 5 bases between. Germline loops: CDR1 MNHNS, CDR2 SASEGT. The CDR3 consists of 12 residues. V is TRBV6-1 and J is TRBJ1-2; D call uncertain. The TCR originated in a human donor who received a combined kidney and bone marrow transplant. Sequences were derived from CD4+ T cells from blood, sampled before the transplant. CDR3 DNA sequence: TGTGCCAGCAGTGAACGGGTCTATGGCTACACCTTC. Translating it yields CASSERVYGYTF.